Below, 27 T cell receptor beta chains from the same sample are listed, as sequenced in a study of vaccination and CD4 T cells after COVID-19 (dated 2022 in TCRdb). No cognate antigen is known for these TCRs. What this sample's treatment or condition label stands for: 10-day PBMC culture with coronavirus spike peptide pools or control peptides (ViraFEST assay). The method behind the library was PCR. The sequencing machine was an Illumina iSeq 100. DNA from cultured CD4+ T cells was subjected to TCR sequencing with the Oncomine TCR Beta short-read assay at the Johns Hopkins FTIC core. Starting from the raw public reads, TCRdb applied fastp trimming at Q25, assembled clones with MiXCR and retained in-frame beta chains. Rows are combined by CDR3 protein, so each entry shows the most common genes and DNA. The sample table records roughly 7,200 distinct CDR3 sequences; around 60% of these occur just once. Approximately 35% of the sample comes from the top ten.

The sample consisted of CD4+ T cells from blood, cultured in vitro. The source of these receptors is a human donor who had recovered from COVID-19.

In the case of this clonotype: The germline gene is not matched at one end of the junction; a read error may be the cause. This chain links TRBV7-2 with TRBJ1-5, with D perhaps matching TRBD1 (5 bases). CDR3 length: 14 residues. Germline lookup yields CDR1 SGHTA and CDR2 FQGNSA. The CDR3 loop reads CVSSLEQGNQPQHF. DNA of the CDR3: TGTGTCAGCAGCTTAGAACAGGGCAATCAGCCCCAGCATTTT.

This sequence joins TRBV15 and TRBJ2-3, with 9 bases that match TRBD1. Germline lookup yields CDR1 LNHNV and CDR2 YYDKDF (reference sequence). V was pared by 8 bases and J by 3 bases, with 9 bases of the junction left unmatched. The CDR3 is made up of 15 amino acids. The CDR3 is CATVKDRGETDTQYF. CDR3 sequence (DNA): TGTGCCACCGTAAAGGACAGGGGAGAAACAGATACGCAGTATTTT.

The chain employs TRBV9 and TRBJ2-5, with D possibly being TRBD1 (6 bases). Per the germline V gene, CDR1 is SGDLS and CDR2 is YYNGEE. V lost 4 bases and J 1 base, leaving 17 bases between the germline ends. The CDR3 runs to 16 residues. DNA of the CDR3: TGTGCCAGCAGCCCGCCCCCAGGGGCCCTCCAAGAGACCCAGTACTTC. Translation gives CASSPPPGALQETQYF.

By share, this clonotype counts as large (0.1 to 1%). The rearrangement uses TRBV6-2 or TRBV6-3 and TRBJ1-2; no firm D call. The germline V gene encodes CDR1 MNHEY and CDR2 SVGEGT. V lost 0 bases, J lost 2 bases, and 7 bases lay in between. CDR3 size: 14 residues. The CDR3 spells CASSYSMGNYGYTF. As DNA, the CDR3 is TGTGCCAGCAGTTACTCGATGGGGAACTATGGCTACACCTTC.

This clonotype was seen a handful of times. The chain has TRBV6-5 and TRBJ1-2; 8 nucleotides align to TRBD1. The V and J ends lost 0 bases and 5 bases, in that order; junction bases with no gene match: 2. Looked up from germline, CDR1 is MNHEY and CDR2 is SVGAGI. The CDR3 length is 14 residues. CDR3 DNA sequence: TGTGCCAGCAGTTACTCAAGGACAGGGTATGGCTACACCTTC. It specifies CASSYSRTGYGYTF.

The gene calls are TRBV20-1 and TRBJ2-7; the D gene is possibly TRBD1 (7 bases). This CDR3 is built from 15 residues. CDR1 is DFQATT, CDR2 SNEGSKA, per germline (reference sequence). Between the trimmed V and J ends, which lost 0 bases and 0 bases, there was a span of 12 bases. The CDR3: CSARDPGGPSYEQYF. The CDR3 coding sequence is TGCAGTGCTAGAGACCCAGGGGGGCCCTCCTACGAGCAGTACTTC.

This clonotype has just one count. This sequence joins TRBV6-2 or TRBV6-3 and TRBJ1-1; D may be TRBD1 (5 bases). Trimming cost V 7 bases and J 2 bases, with 17 bases left between them. Looked up from germline, CDR1 is MNHEY and CDR2 is SVGEGT. This CDR3 has 15 amino acids. The DNA for the CDR3 is TGTGCCAGCACCACTGCGGACACTTCCAACACTGAAGCTTTCTTT. As protein: CASTTADTSNTEAFF.

The J gene is TRBJ2-7, the V gene TRBV6-1; 9 bases agree with TRBD1. V gave up 4 bases and J gave up 3 bases; unmatched junction bases: 7. The CDR3 has 15 residues. The germline gives CDR1 MNHNS, CDR2 SASEGT. The chain's CDR3 is CASSVGTGHGYEQYF. The CDR3, as DNA: TGTGCCAGCAGTGTAGGGACAGGGCATGGCTACGAGCAGTACTTC.

V and J are TRBV5-1 and TRBJ2-2; D may be TRBD1 (5 bases). Germline V CDR1 and CDR2: SGHRS, YFSETQ. V was shortened by 4 bases and J by 4 bases, with 11 bases between the two germline ends. The length of the CDR3 is 14 residues. The CDR3 loop is CASSRGPGTGELFF. In DNA, the CDR3 is TGCGCCAGCAGCAGGGGCCCGGGCACCGGGGAGCTGTTTTTT.

There are a few counts of this clonotype. The chain links TRBV7-2 to TRBJ2-5; possibly TRBD2 for D (6 bases). The CDR3 has 14 residues. Germline-derived CDR1 and CDR2 are SGHTA and FQGNSA. V was trimmed by 7 bases and J by 2 bases, leaving 14 bases between them. The CDR3 loop reads CASKGLSGQETQYF. DNA for the CDR3: TGTGCCAGCAAGGGACTCTCCGGGCAAGAGACCCAGTACTTC.

This clonotype occurred a few times. The chain employs TRBV7-9 and TRBJ1-1; no definite D call. Germline V gene data show CDR1 as SEHNR and CDR2 as FQNEAQ (reference sequence). The V end lost 4 bases, the J end lost 3 bases, and 0 bases lay between the germline ends. The CDR3 is made up of 10 amino acids. The CDR3 DNA is TGTGCCAGCAGCTACACTGAAGCTTTCTTT. This sequence encodes CASSYTEAFF.

This rearrangement joins TRBV20-1 to TRBJ2-5; D gene uncertain. CDR1 and CDR2 (germline): DFQATT, SNEGSKA (reference sequence). Trimming removed 0 bases at V and 4 bases at J, with 9 bases between. The CDR3 has 13 amino acids. The CDR3 DNA is TGCAGTGCTAGAGATCCAGGTAGAGAGACCCAGTACTTC. This encodes CSARDPGRETQYF.

In this sample, this clonotype turned up a few times. The V call is TRBV2, the J call TRBJ2-7; TRBD2 agrees at 10 bases. CDR1 and CDR2 (germline): SNHLY, FYNNEI. CDR3 size: 15 residues. The V segment lost 6 bases and the J segment 4 bases; nucleotides outside the gene matches: 9. The CDR3: CASRLPGTSAYEQYF. The CDR3 nucleotides read TGTGCCAGCAGGCTCCCCGGGACTAGCGCTTACGAGCAGTACTTC. Variable domain in full (rest from reference TRBV2 and TRBJ2-7): EPEVTQTPSHQVTQMGQEVILRCVPISNHLYFYWYRQILGQKVEFLVSFYNNEISEKSEIFDDQFSVERPDGSNFTLKIRSTKLEDSAMYFCASRLPGTSAYEQYFGPGTRLTVT.

The chain uses TRBV10-3 and TRBJ2-3; the match to TRBD1 covers 9 bases. The CDR3 consists of 12 residues. The germline V gene has CDR1 ENHRY and CDR2 SYGVKD. The V segment lost 2 bases and the J segment 14 bases; nucleotides outside the gene matches: 5. CDR3 DNA: TGTGCCATCAGTGAGGGGACAGGGATGGGGTATTTT. This encodes CAISEGTGMGYF.

The chain joins TRBV27 to TRBJ2-7; 8 nucleotides match TRBD2. CDR1 and CDR2 from the germline V gene are MNHEY and SMNVEV (reference sequence). With V trimmed by 3 bases and J by 6 bases, 7 bases remained unmatched. The CDR3 is 14 residues long. CDR3 sequence reads: CASSFTGGRREQYF. As DNA, the CDR3 is TGTGCCAGCAGTTTCACGGGGGGGAGGCGCGAGCAGTACTTC.

In its sample, this clonotype was seen once. The genes are TRBV24-1 and TRBJ2-3; 10 positions match TRBD1. Germline trimming cut 8 bases from V and 4 bases from J; bases unmatched to any gene: 5. The CDR3 totals 14 residues. Germline V gene sequence: CDR1 KGHDR, CDR2 SFDVKD. The CDR3 loop reads CATMGTGVPDTQYF. For the CDR3, the DNA is TGTGCCACCATGGGGACAGGGGTGCCAGATACGCAGTATTTT.

In its sample, this clonotype was seen a few times. The chain uses TRBV7-6 and TRBJ1-1; D is unclear. CDR1 and CDR2 from the germline V gene are SGHVS and FNYEAQ. This CDR3 has 14 residues. Between the trimmed V and J ends, which lost 5 bases and 11 bases, there was a span of 21 bases. CDR3 nucleotide sequence: TGTGCCAGCAGCCTCCCGAGGACGGGCCTGGAGGCTTTCTTT. Its protein is CASSLPRTGLEAFF. The whole variable domain, remainder taken from reference TRBV7-6 and TRBJ1-1, is GAGVSQSPRYKVTKRGQDVALRCDPISGHVSLYWYRQALGQGPEFLTYFNYEAQQDKSGLPNDRFSAERPEGSISTLTIQRTEQRDSAMYRCASSLPRTGLEAFFGQGTRLTVV.

V usage is TRBV20-1 and J usage is TRBJ2-4; 8 positions agree with TRBD2. Germline V gene sequence: CDR1 DFQATT, CDR2 SNEGSKA (reference sequence). This CDR3 region has 12 residues. The CDR3 coding sequence is TGCAGCGCCCCGGGACTAGTTAACGTTCAGTACTTC. Translated: CSAPGLVNVQYF.

This clonotype was seen more than once but under ten times. The chain carries TRBV7-8 and TRBJ2-7, with a tentative D call TRBD1 (6 bases). Germline V gives CDR1 SGHVS, CDR2 FQNEAQ. Trimming took 6 bases from V and 2 from J, leaving 17 bases between them. The CDR3 runs 15 residues. CDR3 residues: CASRYAPGTTYEQYF. The CDR3 nucleotides are TGTGCCAGCAGGTATGCCCCCGGGACAACCTACGAGCAGTACTTC.

The J gene is TRBJ2-3, the V gene TRBV9, with 10 positions matching TRBD2. This CDR3 is built from 15 residues. The V gene's germline CDR1 is SGDLS and CDR2 YYNGEE. The V and J ends lost 4 bases and 5 bases, in that order; junction bases with no gene match: 7. CDR3: CASSTSGGAGDTQYF. In nucleotides, the CDR3 is TGTGCCAGCAGCACCAGCGGGGGGGCCGGAGATACGCAGTATTTT.

This chain joins TRBV6-1 and TRBJ2-3; 11 nucleotides line up with TRBD2. The germline gives CDR1 MNHNS, CDR2 SASEGT. The CDR3 length is 15 residues. V lost 7 bases, J lost 1 base, and 4 bases stayed unmatched. Written as DNA, the CDR3 is TGTGCCAGCACTCCGGGACTAGCGGGCACAGATACGCAGTATTTT. This sequence encodes CASTPGLAGTDTQYF.

CDR3 protein: CASSPSGRGNTGELFF. CDR3 nucleotides: TGTGCCAGCAGCCCGAGCGGGAGAGGGAACACCGGGGAGCTGTTTTTT. The V gene is TRBV4-2, the J gene TRBJ2-2, with 8 bases aligning to TRBD2. Trimming at V came to 4 bases and at J to 1 base, leaving 5 bases not matched to a gene. Germline CDR1 reads LGHNA; CDR2 reads YNFKEQ. The CDR3 runs to 16 residues.

J is TRBJ1-5 and V is TRBV28; D is ambiguous. The CDR3 is made up of 12 amino acids. V dropped 3 bases and J dropped 4 bases, with 4 bases sitting between them. Germline V gene lookup returns CDR1 MDHEN and CDR2 SYDVKM. CDR3 bases: TGTGCCAGCAGTTTGGGTAATCAGCCCCAGCATTTT. As protein: CASSLGNQPQHF.

As concerns this clonotype: One junction end disagrees with the germline gene, perhaps due to a read error. The CDR3: CATSFGLAGGPAWSDMQYF. The DNA of the CDR3 is TGTGCCACCAGCTTTGGACTAGCGGGAGGGCCAGCCTGGTCAGATATGCAGTATTTT. This sequence joins TRBV15 and TRBJ2-3; 15 bases line up with TRBD2. The CDR3 totals 19 residues. Germline CDR1 and CDR2: LNHNV and YYDKDF (reference sequence).

The rearrangement joins TRBV5-1 to TRBJ1-2; 12 bases agree with TRBD1. V lost 4 bases and J lost 4; bases outside the gene matches: 5. The CDR3 length is 15 residues. Germline-derived CDR1 and CDR2 are SGHRS and YFSETQ. This CDR3 is CASSLGTGGGYGYTF. The CDR3 DNA sequence: TGCGCCAGCAGCCTCGGGACAGGGGGCGGCTATGGCTACACCTTC.

This clonotype was observed once. V usage is TRBV6-4 and J usage is TRBJ2-1, with D possibly being TRBD1 or TRBD2 (5 bases each). The CDR3 contains 17 residues. The ends were cut back, 2 bases at V and 8 bases at J, with 22 bases in the middle. The V gene's germline CDR1 is MRHNA and CDR2 SNTAGT. The CDR3 bases are TGTGCCAGCAGTGACAAACGAAGCTGGGGGAATAAGGATGAGCAGTTCTTC. It is translated as CASSDKRSWGNKDEQFF.

The chain joins TRBV4-1 to TRBJ1-2, with 7 bases aligning to TRBD1. This CDR3 region has 17 residues. CDR1 is MGHRA and CDR2 is YSYEKL in the germline V gene. The junction had 11 bases not matched to a gene; V was cut back by 0 bases and J by 4 bases. Written as DNA, the CDR3 is TGCGCCAGCAGCCAAGATGGAGGGGCCAGGGGGACCTATGGCTACACCTTC. As protein: CASSQDGGARGTYGYTF.